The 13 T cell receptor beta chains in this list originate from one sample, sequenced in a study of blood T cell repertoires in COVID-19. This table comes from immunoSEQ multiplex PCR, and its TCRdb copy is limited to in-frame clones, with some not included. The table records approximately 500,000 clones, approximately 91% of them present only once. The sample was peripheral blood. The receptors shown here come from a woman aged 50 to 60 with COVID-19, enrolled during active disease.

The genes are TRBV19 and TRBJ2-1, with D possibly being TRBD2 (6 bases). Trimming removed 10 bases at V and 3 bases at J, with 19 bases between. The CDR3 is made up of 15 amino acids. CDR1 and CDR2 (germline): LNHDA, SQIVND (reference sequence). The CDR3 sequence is CATLAAGSFYNEQFF. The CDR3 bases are TGTGCCACTTTGGCGGCGGGGTCCTTCTACAATGAGCAGTTCTTC.

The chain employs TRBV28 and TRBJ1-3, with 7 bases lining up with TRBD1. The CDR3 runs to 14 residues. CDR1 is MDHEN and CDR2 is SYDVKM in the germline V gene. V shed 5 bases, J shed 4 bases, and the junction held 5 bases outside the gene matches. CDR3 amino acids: CASSPGQSGNTIYF. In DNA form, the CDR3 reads TGTGCCAGCAGTCCGGGACAGTCAGGAAACACCATATATTTT.

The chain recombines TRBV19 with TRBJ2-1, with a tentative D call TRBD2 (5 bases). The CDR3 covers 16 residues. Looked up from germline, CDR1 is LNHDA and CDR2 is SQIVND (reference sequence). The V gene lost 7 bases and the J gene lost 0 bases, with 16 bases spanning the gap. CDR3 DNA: TGTGCCAGTACTCAAAGCGGAGCTACCTCCTACAATGAGCAGTTCTTC. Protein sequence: CASTQSGATSYNEQFF.

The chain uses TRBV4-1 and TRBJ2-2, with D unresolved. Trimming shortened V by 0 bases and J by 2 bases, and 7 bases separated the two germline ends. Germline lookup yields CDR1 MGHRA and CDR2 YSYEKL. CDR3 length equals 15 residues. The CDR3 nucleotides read TGCGCCAGCAGCCAAGAACAATCAAACACCGGGGAGCTGTTTTTT. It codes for CASSQEQSNTGELFF.

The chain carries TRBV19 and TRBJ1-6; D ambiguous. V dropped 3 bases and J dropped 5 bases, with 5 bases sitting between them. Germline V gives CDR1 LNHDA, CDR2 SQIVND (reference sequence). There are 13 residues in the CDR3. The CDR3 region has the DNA TGTGCCAGTAGTATCCAGGATAATTCACCCCTCCACTTT. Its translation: CASSIQDNSPLHF.

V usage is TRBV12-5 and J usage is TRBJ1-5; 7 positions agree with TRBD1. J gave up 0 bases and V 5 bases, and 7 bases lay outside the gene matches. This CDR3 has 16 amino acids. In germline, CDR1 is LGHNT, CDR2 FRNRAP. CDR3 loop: CASGMDRTTSNQPQHF. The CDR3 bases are TGTGCTAGTGGTATGGACAGGACCACTAGCAATCAGCCCCAGCATTTT.

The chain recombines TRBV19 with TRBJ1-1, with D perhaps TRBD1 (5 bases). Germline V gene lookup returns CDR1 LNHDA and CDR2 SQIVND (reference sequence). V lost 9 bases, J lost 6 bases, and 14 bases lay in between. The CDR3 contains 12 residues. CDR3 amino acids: CASRDRPSEAFF. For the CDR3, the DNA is TGTGCCAGCCGCGACAGACCCTCTGAAGCTTTCTTT.

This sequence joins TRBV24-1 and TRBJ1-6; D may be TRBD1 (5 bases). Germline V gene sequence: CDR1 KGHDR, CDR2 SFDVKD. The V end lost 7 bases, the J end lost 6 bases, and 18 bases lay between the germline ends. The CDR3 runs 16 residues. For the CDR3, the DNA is TGTGCCACCAGCCACCGACAGAGAGACCCTAATTCACCCCTCCACTTT. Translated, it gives CATSHRQRDPNSPLHF.

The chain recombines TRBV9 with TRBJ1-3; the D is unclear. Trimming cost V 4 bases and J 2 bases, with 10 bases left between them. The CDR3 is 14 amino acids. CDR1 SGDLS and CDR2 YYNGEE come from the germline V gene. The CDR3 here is CASSMFPPGNTIYF. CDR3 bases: TGTGCCAGCAGCATGTTTCCTCCTGGAAACACCATATATTTT.

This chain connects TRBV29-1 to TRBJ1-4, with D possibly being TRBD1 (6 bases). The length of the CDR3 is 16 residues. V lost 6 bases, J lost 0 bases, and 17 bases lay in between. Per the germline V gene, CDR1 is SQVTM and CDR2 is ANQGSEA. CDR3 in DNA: TGCAGCGTCACAATTTCAGGGGCTGCAACTAATGAAAAACTGTTTTTT. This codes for CSVTISGAATNEKLFF.

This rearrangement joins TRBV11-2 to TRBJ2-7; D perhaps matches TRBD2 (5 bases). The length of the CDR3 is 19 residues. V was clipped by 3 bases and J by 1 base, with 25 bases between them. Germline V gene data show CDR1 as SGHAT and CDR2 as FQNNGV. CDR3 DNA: TGTGCCAGCAGCTTTGGAGGAGGCAGTCCCTTAGTTAGATCCTACGAGCAGTACTTC. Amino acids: CASSFGGGSPLVRSYEQYF.

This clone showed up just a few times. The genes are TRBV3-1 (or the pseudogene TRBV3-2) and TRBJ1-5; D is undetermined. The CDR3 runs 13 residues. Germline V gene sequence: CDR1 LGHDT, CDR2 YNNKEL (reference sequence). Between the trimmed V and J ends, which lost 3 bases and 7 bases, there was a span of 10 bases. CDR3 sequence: CASSQGKRQPQHF. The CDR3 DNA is TGTGCCAGCAGCCAGGGCAAAAGGCAGCCCCAGCATTTT.

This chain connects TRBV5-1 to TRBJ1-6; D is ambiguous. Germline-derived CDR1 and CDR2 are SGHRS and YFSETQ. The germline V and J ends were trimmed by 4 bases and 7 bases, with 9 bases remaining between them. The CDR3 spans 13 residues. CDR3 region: CASSGPWNSPLHF. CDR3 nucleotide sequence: TGCGCCAGCAGCGGGCCTTGGAATTCACCCCTCCACTTT.